The 15 T cell receptor beta chains listed next were all sequenced from one sample in a study of post-analysis software for immune sequencing data (dated by TCRdb to about 2015). Results and caveats for the whole study, not just this receptor: A few TRBV segments, including TRBV5-6, TRBV5-1 and TRBV20-1, were significantly more frequent in patients than controls.

Library method: PCR. Sequencing was performed on an Illumina HiSeq 2500. To reduce PCR and sequencing biases, unique molecular identifiers were built into the TCR beta cDNA libraries. Starting from the raw public reads, TCRdb applied fastp trimming at Q25, assembled clones with MiXCR and retained in-frame beta chains. Rows with a matching CDR3 protein are joined into one entry that keeps the most common DNA and genes. The sample includes a few hundred thousand distinct CDR3 sequences, with 30% to 45% observed a single time. The ten largest clones capture about an eighth of the sample. Their antigens are not known. The sequenced sample was blood. These receptors came from a girl between 5 and 17 years old with multiple sclerosis.

The rearrangement joins TRBV7-3 to TRBJ1-1, with TRBD1 matching 9 bases. V lost 5 bases to trimming and J lost 11 bases; unmatched junction nucleotides: 9. This CDR3 has 13 residues. Germline CDR1 SGHTA, CDR2 FQGTGA. The DNA for the CDR3 is TGTGCCAGCAGCCCCGAGGGGGGACAGGGTGCTTTCTTT. Its protein is CASSPEGGQGAFF.

V is TRBV5-1 and J is TRBJ2-5, with a weak D call TRBD2 (6 bases). The assigned J gene may be wrong: the sequence end matches TRBJ2-7 better. The CDR3 covers 14 residues. The germline V gene encodes CDR1 SGHRS and CDR2 YFSETQ. The CDR3 is CASSRGTSNYEQYF. The CDR3 DNA reads TGCGCCAGCAGCCGCGGGACTTCTAACTACGAGCAGTACTTC.

This clonotype was picked up many times. V and J are TRBV7-2 and TRBJ2-7, with D perhaps given as TRBD1 or TRBD2 (5 bases each). V shed 0 bases and J shed 6 bases, with 9 bases lying between them. This CDR3 contains 13 residues. CDR1 and CDR2 from the germline V gene are SGHTA and FQGNSA. The CDR3 here is CASSLAWGSEQYF. In DNA, the CDR3 is TGTGCCAGCAGCTTAGCGTGGGGGAGCGAGCAGTACTTC.

This clonotype has more than one count but fewer than ten. The gene calls are TRBV5-1 and TRBJ2-1, with 8 bases identical to TRBD1. Germline CDR1 is SGHRS and CDR2 is YFSETQ. Losses at the gene ends were 3 bases for V and 8 bases for J; bases not matched to a gene: 13. The CDR3 sequence is 16 residues long. CDR3 sequence: CASSSDRELAHHEQFF. The CDR3 DNA reads TGCGCCAGCAGCTCGGACAGGGAGCTTGCTCATCATGAGCAGTTCTTC.

The chain employs TRBV5-1 and TRBJ2-7, with 9 nucleotides matching TRBD1. The V gene's germline CDR1 is SGHRS and CDR2 YFSETQ. The CDR3 has 15 residues. Trimming removed 4 bases from V and 3 bases from J; junction bases left unmatched: 8. CDR3 sequence (DNA): TGCGCCAGCAGCCCCGAACCGGGACAGGGCTACGAGCAGTACTTC. Encoded protein: CASSPEPGQGYEQYF.

The V gene is TRBV29-1, the J gene TRBJ1-1, with D possibly TRBD1 on 5 matching bases. The CDR3 contains 13 residues. Germline-derived CDR1 and CDR2 are SQVTM and ANQGSEA. V lost 0 bases to trimming and J lost 4 bases, with 9 bases between them. CDR3 DNA: TGCAGCGTTGAAGATTTAAGGGGCACTGAAGCTTTCTTT. The encoded protein is CSVEDLRGTEAFF.

This clonotype was detected a few times. This chain joins TRBV12-3 or TRBV12-4 and TRBJ1-2; a weak D match, TRBD1 (5 bases). This CDR3 region has 16 residues. The V gene lost 0 bases and the J gene lost 4 bases, with 15 bases spanning the gap. In DNA, the CDR3 is TGTGCCAGCAGTTTAGCCCTAGAGTGGGGGTTCTATGGCTACACCTTC. Protein: CASSLALEWGFYGYTF.

The chain has TRBV2 and TRBJ2-7; D is unresolved. CDR1 and CDR2 from the germline V gene are SNHLY and FYNNEI. V was cut by 6 bases and J by 5 bases, with 17 bases left in between. This CDR3 comprises 14 residues. CDR3 residues: CASSADSAPDEQYF. The CDR3 nucleotides read TGTGCCAGCAGCGCCGATAGTGCCCCAGACGAGCAGTACTTC.

This sequence joins TRBV6-2 or TRBV6-3 and TRBJ2-5; 12 bases match TRBD1. The V segment lost 5 bases and the J segment 1 base; nucleotides outside the gene matches: 8. CDR1 and CDR2 (germline): MNHEY, SVGEGT. This CDR3 has 17 amino acids. The CDR3 DNA reads TGTGCCAGCAGTCGGGACAGGGGGCCGCCAAGCCAAGAGACCCAGTACTTC. It encodes CASSRDRGPPSQETQYF.

This clonotype was counted between two and nine times. V usage is TRBV27 and J usage is TRBJ1-1; the D gene is possibly TRBD1 (5 bases). Germline V CDR1 and CDR2: MNHEY, SMNVEV (reference sequence). The CDR3 consists of 13 residues. The V end lost 4 bases, the J end lost 11 bases, and 17 bases lay between the germline ends. The CDR3: CASSSVEGFDAFF. The DNA of the CDR3 is TGTGCCAGCAGTTCAGTTGAGGGGTTTGACGCTTTCTTT.

The V gene is TRBV6-4, the J gene TRBJ2-1, with D unresolved. Trimming took 8 bases from V and 4 from J, leaving 18 bases between them. This CDR3 has 15 amino acids. Germline loops: CDR1 MRHNA, CDR2 SNTAGT. CDR3: CASSKRVLLYNEQFF. For the CDR3, the DNA is TGTGCCAGCTCTAAAAGGGTCCTCCTATACAATGAGCAGTTCTTC.

This sequence joins TRBV7-6 and TRBJ1-6; weak D call: TRBD1 (6 bases). Germline CDR1 is SGHVS and CDR2 is FNYEAQ. CDR3 length: 15 residues. Trimming cost V 4 bases and J 6 bases, with 13 bases left between them. The CDR3 nucleotides read TGTGCCAGCAGCTCCAGGACAGATAGTAATTCACCCCTCCACTTT. Translating it yields CASSSRTDSNSPLHF.

This clonotype was seen more than once but under ten times. The V gene is TRBV18, the J gene TRBJ2-3, with 9 bases fitting TRBD2. CDR1 is KGHSH, CDR2 LQKENI, per germline. This CDR3 contains 17 residues. V lost 0 bases, J lost 1 base, and 5 bases stayed unmatched. The CDR3 spells CASSPPSVAGGTDTQYF. The CDR3 coding sequence is TGTGCCAGCTCACCACCAAGTGTAGCGGGGGGCACAGATACGCAGTATTTT. Full variable domain (rest looked up from reference TRBV18 and TRBJ2-3): NAGVMQNPRHLVRRRGQEARLRCSPMKGHSHVYWYRQLPEEGLKFMVYLQKENIIDESGMPKERFSAEFPKEGPSILRIQQVVRGDSAAYFCASSPPSVAGGTDTQYFGPGTRLTVL.

This clonotype was counted a single time. CDR3 nucleotides: TGCAGTGCTAGAGCGGGGGCAGGCGGGGATACGCAGTATTTT. It is translated as CSARAGAGGDTQYF. This chain links TRBV20-1 with TRBJ2-3, with D possibly being TRBD1 or TRBD2 (6 bases each). CDR1 DFQATT and CDR2 SNEGSKA come from the germline V gene (reference sequence). This CDR3 is 14 amino acids long. The V and J ends lost 1 base and 6 bases respectively, with 14 bases between them.

This clonotype was detected a few times. The chain recombines TRBV4-3 with TRBJ2-6; D might be TRBD2 (5 bases). The CDR3 is made up of 16 amino acids. V was cut by 4 bases and J by 2 bases, with 12 bases left in between. Germline V lookup: CDR1 LGHNA, CDR2 YSLEER. The CDR3 is CASSPSGEAGANVLTF. The CDR3 DNA reads TGCGCCAGCAGCCCTTCCGGGGAAGCTGGGGCCAACGTCCTGACTTTC.